The sequence of this T cell receptor (beta chain) was determined in a study of blood T cell repertoires in COVID-19 (dated by TCRdb to the early 2020s). For context, the study as a whole: Samples from collaborators originated in the United States, Italy and Spain and spanned both the acute and convalescent phases of COVID-19. Where HLA class I and class II types were available, the types were taken from metadata supplied by the sample provider, not from assay-based typing. The repertoires were released in a freely available public database meant as a resource for research on the immune response to SARS-CoV-2. The material from the prospective study consisted of cDNA or gDNA derived from T cells, B-cell-depleted T cells, or PBMCs. Samples came from the ongoing ImmuneRACE study (first 160 participants) plus 1,254 subjects from 6 global collaborators. The dataset comprised deeply sampled blood TCRbeta repertoires from subjects exposed to, actively infected with, or recovered from COVID-19. Nearly every sample came with metadata listing a de-identified subject ID, COVID-19 status, age in years and sex. What the work shows at the level of the full study, not this receptor alone: The amount of clinical and demographic metadata varied by source and participant and was provided uncurated.

The germline ends are 9 bases apart after V is trimmed by 3 bases and J by 7 bases. CDR3 length: 13 amino acids, cysteine to phenylalanine. The sequence is cut down to CDR3 DNA, 39 bases in frame from base 1. In the case of this clone: Its binding antigen is unknown. Within one base of it there is no much larger clone, and no base qualities were kept.

The immunoSEQ Assay, a bias-controlled multiplex PCR, was used to amplify TCRbeta CDR3 regions from genomic DNA. Per the source publication's procedure: Nucleated cell counts per sample were estimated from amplification of reference gene primers within the assay. Sequence reads were collapsed and filtered to measure the absolute abundance of every unique TCRbeta CDR3 rearrangement. For each sample, productive Simpson clonality was calculated by taking the square root of Simpson's diversity index across productive rearrangements. Imported from immuneACCESS, the table was reduced by TCRdb to in-frame sequences with V and J called. These copies leave out some clones; in studies compared against another copy, an unresolved V gene accounts for under half, and the cause of the remainder is not known. The DNA gave D and trimming, while V, J and clone size come from that table. The sample table shows some 25,000 clones, and 92% are seen once. The top ten clones comprise around 32% of the sample.

Whole blood was collected in K2EDTA tubes by collaborating institutions according to the institutions' own protocols. Collaborator samples were shipped for TCRbeta analysis as frozen whole blood, isolated PBMCs, or DNA extracted from either sample type. Specimen: peripheral blood. Here the chain combines TRBV12-3 or TRBV12-4 and TRBJ1-4; too little of a D gene remains to name it. The sequence was obtained from a man between 70 and 80 years old with active COVID-19. Here is the DNA: TGTGCCAGCAGTTTTGTCAGTATTGAAAAACTGTTTTTT. This encodes CASSFVSIEKLFF.